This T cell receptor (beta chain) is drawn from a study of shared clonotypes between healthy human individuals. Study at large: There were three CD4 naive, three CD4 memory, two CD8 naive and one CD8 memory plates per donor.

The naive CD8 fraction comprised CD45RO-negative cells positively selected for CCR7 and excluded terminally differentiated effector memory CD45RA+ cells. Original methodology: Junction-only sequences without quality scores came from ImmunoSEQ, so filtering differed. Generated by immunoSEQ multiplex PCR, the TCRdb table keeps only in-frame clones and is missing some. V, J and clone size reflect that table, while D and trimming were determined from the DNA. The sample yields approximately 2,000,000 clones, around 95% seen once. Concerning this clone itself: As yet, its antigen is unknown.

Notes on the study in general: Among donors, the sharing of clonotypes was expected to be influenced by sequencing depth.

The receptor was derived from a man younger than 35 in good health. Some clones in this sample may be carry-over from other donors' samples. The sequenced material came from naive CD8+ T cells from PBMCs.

As DNA, the CDR3 is TGTGCCAGCTCGTTAACGGCTAGCCGGGCGGAGACCCAGTACTTC. Translated, it gives CASSLTASRAETQYF. The chain couples TRBV15 to TRBJ2-5, with D tentatively TRBD2 (5 bases). The CDR3 sequence is 15 residues long. CDR1 and CDR2 from the germline V gene are LNHNV and YYDKDF (reference sequence). V was pared by 10 bases and J by 5 bases, with 23 bases between.